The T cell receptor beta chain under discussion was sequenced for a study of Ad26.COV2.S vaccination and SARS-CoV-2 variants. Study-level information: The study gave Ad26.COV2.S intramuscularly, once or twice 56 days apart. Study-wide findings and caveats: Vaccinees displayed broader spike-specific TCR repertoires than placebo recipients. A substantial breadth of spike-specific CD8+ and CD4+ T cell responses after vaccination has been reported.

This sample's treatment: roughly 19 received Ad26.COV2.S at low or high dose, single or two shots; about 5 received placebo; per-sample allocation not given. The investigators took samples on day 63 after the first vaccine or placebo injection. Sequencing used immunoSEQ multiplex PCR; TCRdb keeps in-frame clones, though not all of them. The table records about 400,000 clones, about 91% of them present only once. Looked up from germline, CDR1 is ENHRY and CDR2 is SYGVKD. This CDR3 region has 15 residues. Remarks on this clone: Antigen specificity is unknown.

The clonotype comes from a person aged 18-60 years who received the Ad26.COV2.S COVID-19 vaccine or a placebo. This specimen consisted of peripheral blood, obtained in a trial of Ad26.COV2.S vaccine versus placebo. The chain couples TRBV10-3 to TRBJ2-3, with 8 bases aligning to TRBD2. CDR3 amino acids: CGTAGGEVGTDTQYF. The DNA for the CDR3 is TGTGGAACCGCGGGAGGAGAGGTGGGCACAGATACGCAGTATTTT.